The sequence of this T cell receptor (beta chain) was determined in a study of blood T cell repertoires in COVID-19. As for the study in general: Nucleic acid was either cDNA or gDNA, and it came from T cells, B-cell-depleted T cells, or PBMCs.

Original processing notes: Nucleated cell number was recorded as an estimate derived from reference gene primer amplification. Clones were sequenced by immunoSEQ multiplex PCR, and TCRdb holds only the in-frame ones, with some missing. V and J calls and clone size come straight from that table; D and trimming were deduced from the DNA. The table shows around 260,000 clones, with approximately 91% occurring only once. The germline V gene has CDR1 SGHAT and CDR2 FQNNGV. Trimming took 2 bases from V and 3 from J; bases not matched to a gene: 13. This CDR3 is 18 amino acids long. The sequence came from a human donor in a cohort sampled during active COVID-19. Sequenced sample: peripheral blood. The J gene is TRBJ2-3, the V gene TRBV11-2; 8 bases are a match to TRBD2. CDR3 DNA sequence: TGTGCCAGCAGCTTATTTGCGGGGGGCGCATCCGGGACAGATACGCAGTATTTT. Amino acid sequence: CASSLFAGGASGTDTQYF.